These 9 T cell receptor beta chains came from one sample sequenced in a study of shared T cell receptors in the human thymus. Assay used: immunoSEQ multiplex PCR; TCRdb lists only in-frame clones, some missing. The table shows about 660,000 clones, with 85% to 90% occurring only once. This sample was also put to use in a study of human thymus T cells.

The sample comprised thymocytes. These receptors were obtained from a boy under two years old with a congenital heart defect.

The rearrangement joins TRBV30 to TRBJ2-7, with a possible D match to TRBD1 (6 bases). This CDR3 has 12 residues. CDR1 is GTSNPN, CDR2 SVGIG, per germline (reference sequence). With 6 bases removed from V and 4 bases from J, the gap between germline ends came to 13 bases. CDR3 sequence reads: CACLEQGYEQYF. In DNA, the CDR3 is TGTGCCTGTTTGGAGCAGGGGTACGAGCAGTACTTC.

The CDR3 region is CASSPRTLASEGTIYF. The CDR3 coding sequence is TGTGCCAGCTCACCGAGAACCTTGGCCAGCGAGGGCACCATATATTTT. The chain joins TRBV18 to TRBJ1-3; no clear D gene. The CDR3 has 16 amino acids. Trimming removed 3 bases from V and 9 bases from J, with 21 bases in between. Germline lookup yields CDR1 KGHSH and CDR2 LQKENI.

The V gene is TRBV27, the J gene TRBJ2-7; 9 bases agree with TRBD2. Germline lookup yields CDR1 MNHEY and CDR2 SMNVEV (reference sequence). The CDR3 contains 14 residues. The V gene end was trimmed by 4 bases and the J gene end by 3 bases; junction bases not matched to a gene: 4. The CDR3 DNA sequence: TGTGCCAGCAGTTCGATAGCGGGAGTCTACGAGCAGTACTTC. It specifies CASSSIAGVYEQYF.

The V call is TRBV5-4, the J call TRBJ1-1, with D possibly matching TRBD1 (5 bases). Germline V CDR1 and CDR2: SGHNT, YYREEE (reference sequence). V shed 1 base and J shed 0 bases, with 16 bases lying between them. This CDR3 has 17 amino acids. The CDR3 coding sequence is TGTGCCAGCAGCTTGAACAGGCCCCACCTCATGAACACTGAAGCTTTCTTT. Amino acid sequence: CASSLNRPHLMNTEAFF.

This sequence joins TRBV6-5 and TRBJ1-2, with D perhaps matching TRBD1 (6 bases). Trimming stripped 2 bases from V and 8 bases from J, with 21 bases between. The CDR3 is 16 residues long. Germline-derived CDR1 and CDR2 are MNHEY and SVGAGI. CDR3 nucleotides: TGTGCCAGCAGTTACATACGCAGGGGCGGAAAGGGAGGCTACACCTTC. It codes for CASSYIRRGGKGGYTF.

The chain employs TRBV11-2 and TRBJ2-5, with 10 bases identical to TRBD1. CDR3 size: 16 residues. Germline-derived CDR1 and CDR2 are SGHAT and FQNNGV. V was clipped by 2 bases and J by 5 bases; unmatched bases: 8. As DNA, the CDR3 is TGTGCCAGCAGCTTAAAGGCCGACAGGGGGCAGGAGACCCAGTACTTC. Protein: CASSLKADRGQETQYF.

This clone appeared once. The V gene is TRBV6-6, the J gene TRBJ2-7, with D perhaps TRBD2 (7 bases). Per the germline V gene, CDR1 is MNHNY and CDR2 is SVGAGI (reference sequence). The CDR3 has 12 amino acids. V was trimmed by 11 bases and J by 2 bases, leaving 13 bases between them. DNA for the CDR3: TGTGCCGGGGGGGCGGGGGCCTACGAGCAGTACTTC. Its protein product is CAGGAGAYEQYF.

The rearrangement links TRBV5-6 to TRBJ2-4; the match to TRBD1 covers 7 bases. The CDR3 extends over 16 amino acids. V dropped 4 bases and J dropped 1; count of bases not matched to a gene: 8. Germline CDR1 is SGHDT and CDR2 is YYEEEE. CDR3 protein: CASSQQGLTAKNIQYF. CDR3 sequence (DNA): TGTGCCAGCAGCCAACAGGGGTTGACGGCCAAAAACATTCAGTACTTC.

The chain's CDR3 is CASSQGRTSGHNEQFF. The CDR3 coding sequence is TGCGCCAGCAGCCAAGGAAGGACTAGCGGGCACAATGAGCAGTTCTTC. The rearrangement joins TRBV4-3 to TRBJ2-1, with 11 bases identical to TRBD2. Germline V gives CDR1 LGHNA, CDR2 YSLEER. This CDR3 spans 16 amino acids. V was pared by 1 base and J by 5 bases, with 4 bases of the junction left unmatched.